These 27 T cell receptor beta chains were all obtained from the same sample, sequenced in a study of T cells in Graves' hyperthyroidism and ophthalmopathy. What was amplified from RNA transcripts were TCR beta CDR3 regions. The HTBI set primed first-round TCR CDR3 RT-PCR. TCRdb called the multiplex PCR reads again in MiXCR, with one record for every CDR3 protein. Of hundreds of thousands of distinct CDR3 sequences detected, less than 15% appear once; the ten largest clones hold over 8.5%. Sequences were obtained from blood. Every receptor here comes from a woman aged 18-29 years with Graves' hyperthyroidism.

The chain joins TRBV20-1 to TRBJ1-1; D is unclear. Germline CDR1 is DFQATT and CDR2 is SNEGSKA (reference sequence). V lost 5 bases and J lost 1, with 11 bases in between. The CDR3 runs 13 residues. The CDR3 protein is CSAGGHRNTEAFF. The DNA for the CDR3 is TGCAGTGCTGGAGGTCACAGGAACACTGAAGCTTTCTTT.

In its sample, this clonotype was seen many times. The gene calls are TRBV12-3 or TRBV12-4 and TRBJ1-4, with D possibly being TRBD1 (6 bases). V was shortened by 5 bases and J by 8 bases, with 12 bases between the two germline ends. The CDR3 length is 13 residues. The CDR3: CASSTGREEKLFF. The CDR3 DNA is TGTGCCAGCAGTACAGGGCGAGAGGAAAAACTGTTTTTT.

Worth noting for this clonotype: Sequence at one end of the junction differs from germline and may be a read error. The chain couples TRBV7-8 to TRBJ2-2, with 7 bases lining up with TRBD2. The V gene's germline CDR1 is SGHVS and CDR2 FQNEAQ. The CDR3 runs to 14 residues. In DNA, the CDR3 is TGTGCCAGCAGCGGACTAGGGTCCACCGGGGGGCTGTTTTTT. This codes for CASSGLGSTGGLFF. The variable domain in full, with the rest retrieved from reference TRBV7-8 and TRBJ2-2, is GAGVSQSPRYKVAKRGQDVALRCDPISGHVSLFWYQQALGQGPEFLTYFQNEAQLDKSGLPSDRFFAERPEGSVSTLKIQRTQQEDSAVYLCASSGLGSTGGLFFGEGSRLTVL.

The chain has TRBV3-1 and TRBJ2-5; D perhaps matches TRBD2 (6 bases). The CDR3 is 15 residues long. The germline gives CDR1 LGHDT, CDR2 YNNKEL (reference sequence). The V and J ends lost 1 base and 5 bases respectively, with 14 bases between them. The CDR3 loop reads CASSQVELASETQYF. The CDR3 nucleotides are TGTGCCAGCAGCCAAGTAGAACTAGCCTCGGAGACCCAGTACTTC.

This chain connects TRBV10-3 to TRBJ1-2; maybe TRBD1 (5 bases). In germline, CDR1 is ENHRY, CDR2 SYGVKD. This CDR3 region has 13 residues. The germline V and J ends were trimmed by 10 bases and 3 bases, with 15 bases remaining between them. CDR3: CATGGDTYYGYTF. The CDR3 DNA reads as TGTGCCACGGGAGGGGATACGTACTATGGCTACACCTTC.

Many counts were recorded for this clonotype. The chain couples TRBV20-1 to TRBJ2-3; 7 bases agree with TRBD1. V was clipped by 3 bases and J by 3 bases; unmatched bases: 9. Germline V gives CDR1 DFQATT, CDR2 SNEGSKA (reference sequence). This CDR3 region has 15 residues. CDR3 nucleotide sequence: TGCAGTGCTAGTTCCTACGACAGGGAAACAGATACGCAGTATTTT. It specifies CSASSYDRETDTQYF.

This clonotype was seen only a few times. The junction departs from the called germline gene at one end, perhaps through a read error. This chain connects TRBV11-1 to TRBJ1-1; D uncertain. Looked up from germline, CDR1 is SGHAT and CDR2 is FQDESV (reference sequence). This CDR3 has 13 residues. The DNA of the CDR3 is TGTGCCAGCAGCATAACAGCTAACACTAAAGCTTTCTTT. As protein: CASSITANTKAFF. The variable domain in full, with the rest retrieved from reference TRBV11-1 and TRBJ1-1, is EAEVAQSPRYKITEKSQAVAFWCDPISGHATLYWYRQILGQGPELLVQFQDESVVDDSQLPKDRFSAERLKGVDSTLKIQPAELGDSAMYLCASSITANTKAFFGQGTRLTVV.

This clonotype was seen many times. The rearrangement joins TRBV11-3 to TRBJ2-2; TRBD2 matches at 7 bases. Looked up from germline, CDR1 is SGHNT and CDR2 is YENEEA. The CDR3 has 16 residues. The J segment lost 5 bases and the V segment lost 1 base, leaving 7 bases of the junction unmatched. DNA of the CDR3: TGTGCCAGCAGCTTAGCGGCGGGAGAAGGAACCGGGGAGCTGTTTTTT. Translation: CASSLAAGEGTGELFF.

The chain recombines TRBV14 with TRBJ2-3; TRBD2 agrees at 9 bases. V lost 0 bases, J lost 3 bases, and 7 bases stayed unmatched. The germline gives CDR1 SGHDN, CDR2 FVKESK. CDR3 length equals 17 residues. The CDR3 spells CASSQEPSGTTTDTQYF. The CDR3 nucleotides read TGTGCCAGCAGCCAAGAGCCTAGCGGGACGACAACAGATACGCAGTATTTT.

Here the CDR3 reads CASSFLRGNTEAFF. CDR3 coding DNA: TGTGCCAGCAGTTTCTTACGGGGAAACACTGAAGCTTTCTTT. This chain links TRBV28 with TRBJ1-1, with no clear D. Germline-derived CDR1 and CDR2 are MDHEN and SYDVKM. There are 14 residues in the CDR3. Trimming left V 3 bases short and J 2 bases short, with 10 bases between.

This clonotype occurred many times. CDR3 amino acids: CASASSGVHSYEQYF. The DNA for the CDR3 is TGTGCCAGCGCCAGCTCAGGGGTTCACTCCTACGAGCAGTACTTC. The V call is TRBV5-6, the J call TRBJ2-7, with a tentative D call TRBD1 (6 bases). Trimming left V 7 bases short and J 0 bases short, with 17 bases between. The CDR3 is 15 residues long. The V gene's germline CDR1 is SGHDT and CDR2 YYEEEE.

This clonotype was found many times. The chain recombines TRBV6-1 with TRBJ2-1; 13 bases match TRBD2. Trimming removed 1 base from V and 7 bases from J; junction bases left unmatched: 4. Germline CDR1 is MNHNS and CDR2 is SASEGT. The CDR3 is 16 residues long. The CDR3 DNA is TGTGCCAGCAGTGAAGAGACTAGCGGGAGGATGAATGAGCAGTTCTTC. It translates to CASSEETSGRMNEQFF.

This clonotype was found many times. The chain uses TRBV13 and TRBJ2-5, with D tentatively TRBD2 (6 bases). The CDR3 sequence is 12 residues long. Trimming removed 5 bases at V and 5 bases at J, with 9 bases between. Per the germline V gene, CDR1 is PRHDT and CDR2 is FYEKMQ (reference sequence). CDR3 sequence reads: CASSARGETQYF. The CDR3 DNA sequence: TGTGCCAGCAGCGCCCGGGGGGAGACCCAGTACTTC.

Ten or more counts support this clonotype. The chain is built from TRBV18 and TRBJ2-3; D is unclear. The CDR3 sequence is 15 residues long. With 2 bases removed from V and 0 bases from J, the gap between germline ends came to 9 bases. The germline V gene has CDR1 KGHSH and CDR2 LQKENI. In DNA form, the CDR3 reads TGTGCCAGCTCACCAGAATGGCTCAGCACAGATACGCAGTATTTT. Protein sequence: CASSPEWLSTDTQYF.

Many counts were recorded for this clonotype. The chain joins TRBV4-3 to TRBJ1-2; D is undetermined. CDR1 is LGHNA and CDR2 is YSLEER in the germline V gene. The V gene lost 0 bases and the J gene lost 6 bases, with 11 bases spanning the gap. The CDR3 has 14 residues. CDR3 nucleotide sequence: TGCGCCAGCAGCCAAGAGTTCCAGCCCCATGGCTACACCTTC. Its protein is CASSQEFQPHGYTF.

This clonotype was seen ten or more times. The V call is TRBV11-1, the J call TRBJ2-1; TRBD2 aligns across 7 bases. In germline, CDR1 is SGHAT, CDR2 FQDESV (reference sequence). V was pared by 1 base and J by 4 bases, with 10 bases of the junction left unmatched. The CDR3 loop spans 17 amino acids. The CDR3 loop is CASSLGLGLGPYNEQFF. DNA for the CDR3: TGTGCCAGCAGCTTAGGTCTCGGACTAGGCCCATACAATGAGCAGTTCTTC.

This clonotype was recorded a few times. A much larger clone differs from this one at a single base, so this may be a read error. CDR3 nucleotide sequence: TGTGCCAGCAGTTTTGCCGGGACAGTTAATTCACCCCTCCACTTT. This sequence encodes CASSFAGTVNSPLHF. The V gene is TRBV28, the J gene TRBJ1-6; 7 nucleotides align to TRBD1. This CDR3 has 15 residues. Germline V gene sequence: CDR1 MDHEN, CDR2 SYDVKM. V trimming: 3 bases; J trimming: 6 bases; junction bases outside the gene matches: 5.

This clonotype was counted ten times or more. CDR3 DNA sequence: TGTGCCAGCACCGGTAGCGGGTGGGCCTACAATGAGCAGTTCTTC. It yields the protein CASTGSGWAYNEQFF. V and J are TRBV28 and TRBJ2-1, with 7 bases matching TRBD2. This CDR3 is 15 amino acids long. Unmatched junction bases numbered 8, after V lost 7 bases and J lost 2 bases. Germline values: CDR1 MDHEN, CDR2 SYDVKM.

This clonotype has just a few counts. The V gene is TRBV5-1, the J gene TRBJ1-1; TRBD1 matches at 9 bases. Unmatched junction bases numbered 8, after V lost 2 bases and J lost 3 bases. Germline V gives CDR1 SGHRS, CDR2 YFSETQ. CDR3 length: 16 residues. The CDR3 loop reads CASSLAGQGWYTEAFF. In DNA, the CDR3 is TGCGCCAGCAGCTTAGCGGGACAGGGTTGGTACACTGAAGCTTTCTTT.

This clonotype was recorded at least ten times. This sequence joins TRBV12-3 or TRBV12-4 and TRBJ1-5, with D possibly TRBD1 on 5 matching bases. The CDR3 covers 14 residues. Between the trimmed V and J ends, which lost 2 bases and 7 bases, there was a span of 12 bases. CDR3 amino acids: CASSLWGPFQPQHF. The CDR3 DNA is TGTGCCAGCAGTTTATGGGGCCCATTCCAGCCCCAGCATTTT.

This clonotype was detected a few times. J is TRBJ2-3 and V is TRBV6-1, with 7 bases identical to TRBD1. V trimming: 5 bases; J trimming: 4 bases; junction bases outside the gene matches: 6. From germline, CDR1 is MNHNS and CDR2 SASEGT. This CDR3 region has 14 residues. The CDR3 loop is CASSYRTGSDTQYF. Written as DNA, the CDR3 is TGTGCCAGCAGTTATAGGACAGGATCAGATACGCAGTATTTT.

The genes are TRBV2 and TRBJ1-4, with D maybe TRBD1 (6 bases). This CDR3 is built from 19 residues. V was pared by 8 bases and J by 5 bases, with 30 bases between. Per germline, CDR1 SNHLY and CDR2 FYNNEI. The CDR3 DNA reads as TGTGCCAGCCTAAGAAGGATTACAGGGAATAGTCGGGACAATGAAAAACTGTTTTTT. Amino acid sequence: CASLRRITGNSRDNEKLFF.

The chain couples TRBV7-2 to TRBJ2-7; TRBD1 matches at 11 bases. Germline CDR1 is SGHTA and CDR2 is FQGNSA. The CDR3 extends over 15 amino acids. Losses at the gene ends were 5 bases for V and 3 bases for J; bases not matched to a gene: 6. In DNA, the CDR3 is TGTGCCAGCAGCCCCCAGGGGACAGGGGGCTACGAGCAGTACTTC. Translation: CASSPQGTGGYEQYF.

J is TRBJ2-7 and V is TRBV28, with 7 bases fitting TRBD1. CDR3 size: 15 residues. CDR1 is MDHEN, CDR2 SYDVKM, per germline. Trimming took 6 bases from V and 7 from J; bases not matched to a gene: 15. CDR3 residues: CASSLERGQGGEQYF. CDR3 DNA: TGTGCCAGCAGCTTAGAGAGGGGGCAGGGCGGGGAGCAGTACTTC. Combining the CDR3 with reference TRBV28 and TRBJ2-7 gives the whole variable domain DVKVTQSSRYLVKRTGEKVFLECVQDMDHENMFWYRQDPGLGLRLIYFSYDVKMKEKGDIPEGYSVSREKKERFSLILESASTNQTSMYLCASSLERGQGGEQYFGPGTRLTVT.

Many counts were recorded for this clonotype. The rearrangement uses TRBV3-1 and TRBJ2-3; D possibly corresponds to TRBD2 (5 bases). Trimming pared 3 bases from V and 6 bases from J, leaving 10 bases between. Germline CDR1 LGHDT, CDR2 YNNKEL (reference sequence). This CDR3 spans 13 amino acids. CDR3 in amino acids: CASSHSGVDTQYF. CDR3 DNA sequence: TGTGCCAGCAGCCATTCCGGGGTGGATACGCAGTATTTT.

This clonotype was counted only a few times. The gene calls are TRBV2 and TRBJ1-2, with TRBD1 as a possible D gene (6 bases). CDR1 is SNHLY, CDR2 FYNNEI, per germline. The length of the CDR3 is 13 residues. V lost 4 bases and J 7 bases, leaving 13 bases between the germline ends. CDR3 in amino acids: CASSAFGGSGYTF. CDR3 in DNA: TGTGCCAGCAGTGCGTTCGGGGGCTCTGGCTACACCTTC.

This clonotype was seen ten or more times. The chain has TRBV5-6 and TRBJ1-5, with a tentative D call TRBD1 (6 bases). Per the germline V gene, CDR1 is SGHDT and CDR2 is YYEEEE. This CDR3 spans 16 amino acids. Trimming left V 2 bases short and J 0 bases short, with 12 bases between. This CDR3 is CASSFWSGDSNQPQHF. CDR3 bases: TGTGCCAGCAGCTTTTGGTCAGGGGATAGCAATCAGCCCCAGCATTTT.